The rows below give T cell receptor beta chains drawn from one sample of a study of T cell changes during pregnancy in multiple sclerosis. Libraries were prepared by immunoSEQ multiplex PCR; TCRdb keeps only in-frame clonotypes and omits some of them. Of about 45,000 clones detected, around nine tenths appear once; the ten largest clones hold approximately 0.62%. The sample was CD4+ T cells from peripheral blood mononuclear cells, taken in the first trimester of pregnancy. Every receptor here comes from a female donor with multiple sclerosis, enrolled in a pregnancy study. Each CDR3 is given with its conserved first and last residue. The D gene is left open where the match is weak. Expanded clones are given a class, and other clones once, few, many or no size at all.

cdr3_nt cdr3_aa v_call d_call clone_size j_call
TGTGCCAGCAGCTTAGACGGGGCAACTAATGAAAAACTGTTTTTT CASSLDGATNEKLFF TRBV11-2 NA NA TRBJ1-4
TGTGCCAGCAGCCCCGAAGCGGCCCAAGAGACCCAGTACTTC CASSPEAAQETQYF TRBV7-9 NA once TRBJ2-5
TGTGCCAGCAGCAGACAGCGAAACCAGCCCCAGCATTTT CASSRQRNQPQHF TRBV7-2 NA once TRBJ1-5
TGTGCCAGTAGTTCACCGGGACAGCCTTTCTCTGGAAACACCATATATTTT CASSSPGQPFSGNTIYF TRBV19 TRBD1 NA TRBJ1-3
TGTGCCAGCCATGCCCGGGACAGGGCCATGAACACTGAAGCTTTCTTT CASHARDRAMNTEAFF TRBV7-8 TRBD1 NA TRBJ1-1
TGTGCCTGGAGTGACCCGACAGGGGGCGAAACTGAAGCTTTCTTT CAWSDPTGGETEAFF TRBV30 TRBD1 NA TRBJ1-1
TGTGCCAGCAGTGAGTCTAGGGGTGAAGCTTTCTTT CASSESRGEAFF TRBV6-1 NA NA TRBJ1-1
TGTGCCAGTAGTATAGCGGCGGTAGGCGTCCTGACTTTC CASSIAAVGVLTF TRBV19 NA NA TRBJ2-6
TGCGCCAGCAGCCAAGATAGGAGAACTGAAGCTTTCTTT CASSQDRRTEAFF TRBV4-3 NA NA TRBJ1-1
TGTGCCAGCAGCCCGGAAGCGGGAGTTAAAAATGAGCAGTTCTTC CASSPEAGVKNEQFF TRBV11-2 TRBD2 NA TRBJ2-1
TGCGCCAGCAGCCATACCGGGACAGGGGGCGACGAGCAGTACTTC CASSHTGTGGDEQYF TRBV4-1 TRBD1 NA TRBJ2-7
TGTGCCTGGAGCACGGGACTGATGAACACCGGGGAGCTGTTTTTT CAWSTGLMNTGELFF TRBV30 NA once TRBJ2-2
TGTGCCAGTAGTACCCTAAACTACGAGCAGTACTTC CASSTLNYEQYF TRBV19 NA NA TRBJ2-7
TGTGCCAGCGCGGACAGCTATCAAGGGAATGAGCAGTTCTTC CASADSYQGNEQFF TRBV7-2 NA NA TRBJ2-1
TGTGCCAGCAGTGGAGGAGGTGTTGGGACAGGGCAAACTACGCAGTATTTT CASSGGGVGTGQTTQYF TRBV6-1 TRBD1 few TRBJ2-3
TGTGCCAGCAGCGACAACAGGGTAGGCTACACCTTC CASSDNRVGYTF TRBV11-2 NA NA TRBJ1-2
TGTGCCTGGAGTGTACGGGGATCCGGAGAGCAGTACTTC CAWSVRGSGEQYF TRBV30 NA once TRBJ2-7
TGTGCCAGCAGCTTGGGGGGGGGAAGTAGAAATGAGCAGTTCTTC CASSLGGGSRNEQFF TRBV5-4 TRBD2 NA TRBJ2-1
TGTGCCAGTAGTATAGTAAGCGGAGAGACCCAGTACTTC CASSIVSGETQYF TRBV19 NA NA TRBJ2-5
TGTGCCAGCAGCTTCGGGGGAGGCCCAATATCCTACGAGCAGTACTTC CASSFGGGPISYEQYF TRBV11-2 NA NA TRBJ2-7
TGTGCCAGCAGCGTACCGGGACAGGGCCATGAGCAGTTCTTC CASSVPGQGHEQFF TRBV7-6 TRBD1 NA TRBJ2-1
TGCGCCAGCAGGCACTCGGCGGGACAGAGCTCCTACAATGAGCAGTTCTTC CASRHSAGQSSYNEQFF TRBV4-1 NA NA TRBJ2-1
TGCGCCAGCAGCTCACTAGCGGGAAAACACAATGAGCAGTTCTTC CASSSLAGKHNEQFF TRBV5-1 TRBD2 NA TRBJ2-1
TGCAGCGTCTCCACCCCCGCGTATGATGGCTACACCTTC CSVSTPAYDGYTF TRBV29-1 NA few TRBJ1-2
TGTGCCAGCAGTATTCCGGGACTCCCTGAAGCTTTCTTT CASSIPGLPEAFF TRBV25-1 NA NA TRBJ1-1
TGTGCCAGCAGTTTTACTAGCGGGAGGGGAGATACGCAGTATTTT CASSFTSGRGDTQYF TRBV28 TRBD2 NA TRBJ2-3
TGTGCCTTGGACAGGGGGCCCGGGGAGCTGTTTTTT CALDRGPGELFF TRBV30 TRBD1 NA TRBJ2-2
TGTGCCAGCAGCCAACGGGCAGGGGACACTGAAGCTTTCTTT CASSQRAGDTEAFF TRBV7-6 NA NA TRBJ1-1
TGTGCCAGCGCGGGACAGTATAGCAATCAGCCCCAGCATTTT CASAGQYSNQPQHF TRBV19 TRBD1 NA TRBJ1-5
TGTGCCAGCAGGACAGCAACAAATGAAAAACTGTTTTTT CASRTATNEKLFF TRBV6-6 NA once TRBJ1-4
TGTGCCAGCAGCTTAGAGCGGGGGGCGGGGAATGAGCAGTTCTTC CASSLERGAGNEQFF TRBV7-3 TRBD2 NA TRBJ2-1
TGTGCCATCAGTGGAGGAGTACTGGACGAGCAGTACTTC CAISGGVLDEQYF TRBV10-3 NA NA TRBJ2-7
TGTGCCAGCAGCTCACCGCGGACAGGGATTCGCTACACCTTC CASSSPRTGIRYTF TRBV28 TRBD1 NA TRBJ1-2
TGTGCCAGCATGGCAGGGCCCGGGGAGCTGTTTTTT CASMAGPGELFF TRBV28 NA NA TRBJ2-2
TGTGCCAGCAGCTTACGGTCGGCCCAGGTAGGCTCTGGTGAGCAGTACTTC CASSLRSAQVGSGEQYF TRBV11-2 NA NA TRBJ2-7
TGTGCCAGCTCACCACCACGACGGGGAGGAAACACTGAAGCTTTCTTT CASSPPRRGGNTEAFF TRBV18 NA NA TRBJ1-1
TGCGCCAGCAGCTCGGGACAGGGCGGCAATCAGCCCCAGCATTTT CASSSGQGGNQPQHF TRBV5-1 TRBD1 NA TRBJ1-5
TGTGCCAGCAAGGTGGAACGACACTCGCCCTACGAGCAGTACTTC CASKVERHSPYEQYF TRBV6-5 NA NA TRBJ2-7
TGTGCCAGCAGCTTTCGGACAGGGGACTACGAGCAGTACTTC CASSFRTGDYEQYF TRBV5-4 TRBD1 NA TRBJ2-7
TGTGCCTGGAGGGCGGGACTAGGGACCTCCTACGAGCAGTACTTC CAWRAGLGTSYEQYF TRBV30 TRBD2 NA TRBJ2-7
TGTGCCTGGTCTAGCGGGCCCTACGAGCAGTACTTC CAWSSGPYEQYF TRBV30 TRBD2 NA TRBJ2-7
TGTGCCAGCAGCGCCACAGGGTTTGGAAACACCATATATTTT CASSATGFGNTIYF TRBV7-3 NA NA TRBJ1-3
TGTGCCAGCAGCGTAGTAGGGGAACAGCGTGGCTACACCTTC CASSVVGEQRGYTF TRBV9 NA NA TRBJ1-2
TGTGCCAGCAGCTCGGGGGGACAGGGCGGAGGCAATCAGCCCCAGCATTTT CASSSGGQGGGNQPQHF TRBV7-6 TRBD1 once TRBJ1-5
TGTGCCAGCAGCTCAGTCCGGGTCCGTCCCTCGGGGAAGAGTGGCTACACCTTC CASSSVRVRPSGKSGYTF TRBV11-2 NA NA TRBJ1-2
TGTGCCAGCAGTGAGATAATAGGGCGGGGCCCCTATGGCTACACCTTC CASSEIIGRGPYGYTF TRBV6-1 NA NA TRBJ1-2
TGTGCCAGCAGTCAAGACAGGGGACAAGAGACCCAGTACTTC CASSQDRGQETQYF TRBV7-7 TRBD1 NA TRBJ2-5
TGTGCCAGCAGCTCCCCAACCAGCGGGAGGGGGGGAGGACACAATGAGCAGTTCTTC CASSSPTSGRGGGHNEQFF TRBV5-6 TRBD2 NA TRBJ2-1
TGTGCCTGGAGTACCCTCACAGGGGGGCATGGCTACACCTTC CAWSTLTGGHGYTF TRBV30 TRBD1 NA TRBJ1-2
TGTGCCACGACGCCCGGGACAACGAACACCGGGGAGCTGTTTTTT CATTPGTTNTGELFF TRBV19 NA few TRBJ2-2
TGTGCCAGCAGCCGACAGATCAAGGGCACTGAAGCTTTCTTT CASSRQIKGTEAFF TRBV9 NA NA TRBJ1-1
TGTGCCTGGAGTAGGAACAGGCCGAGCTCCTACGAGCAGTACTTC CAWSRNRPSSYEQYF TRBV30 NA NA TRBJ2-7
TGCGCCAGCAGCTTGGTTAATCAGGGAGAGACCCAGTACTTC CASSLVNQGETQYF TRBV5-1 NA NA TRBJ2-5
TGCGCCAGCAGCCAAGACTTCCCTATTCCGGGACAGGGTATAGATACGCAGTATTTT CASSQDFPIPGQGIDTQYF TRBV4-3 TRBD1 NA TRBJ2-3
TGTGCCAGCAGTTACGGACAGGGGTCTAGCTATGGCTACACCTTC CASSYGQGSSYGYTF TRBV6-6 TRBD1 NA TRBJ1-2
TGTGCCAGTAGTATGGGACAGATTGGAACTGAAGCTTTCTTT CASSMGQIGTEAFF TRBV19 TRBD1 NA TRBJ1-1
TGTGCCAGCAGTGAGGTGGGGCCGGACACTGAAGCTTTCTTT CASSEVGPDTEAFF TRBV25-1 NA NA TRBJ1-1
TGCGCCAGCAGCTTGAGGACGGGGAGTGGGACTGAAGCTTTCTTT CASSLRTGSGTEAFF TRBV5-1 NA NA TRBJ1-1
TGTGCCAGCAGATATGGGACGGACAGCTACGAGCAGTACTTC CASRYGTDSYEQYF TRBV7-2 NA NA TRBJ2-7
TGTGCCAGCTCCCGACAGGGCTCCACTGAAGCTTTCTTT CASSRQGSTEAFF TRBV18 TRBD1 few TRBJ1-1